Each of the 10 T cell receptor beta chains below was sequenced from the same sample in a study of Graves' ophthalmopathy and Graves' hyperthyroidism. Amplification of TCR beta CDR3 regions used RNA transcripts. An opening RT-PCR round employed HTBI primers and preceded a second-round multiplex PCR. TCRdb itself ran the multiplex PCR reads through MiXCR, one entry per CDR3 protein. The sample has tens of thousands of distinct CDR3 sequences; around half are singletons. Sequencing was carried out using peripheral blood. The receptors stem from an adult woman with stable Graves' hyperthyroidism.

This clonotype was counted only a few times. The V call is TRBV15, the J call TRBJ2-7; possible D gene TRBD1, 5 bases. V was clipped by 4 bases and J by 3 bases, with 10 bases between them. Germline V gives CDR1 LNHNV, CDR2 YYDKDF (reference sequence). The CDR3 is 13 residues long. CDR3 sequence: CATSIETDYEQYF. CDR3 sequence (DNA): TGTGCCACCAGCATAGAGACAGACTACGAGCAGTACTTC. The complete variable domain, with remaining parts taken from reference TRBV15 and TRBJ2-7, reads DAMVIQNPRYQVTQFGKPVTLSCSQTLNHNVMYWYQQKSSQAPKLLFHYYDKDFNNEADTPDNFQSRRPNTSFCFLDIRSPGLGDTAMYLCATSIETDYEQYFGPGTRLTVT.

Concerning this clonotype itself: The junction departs from germline at one end; a sequencing error may be responsible. V usage is TRBV15 and J usage is TRBJ1-5, with D hard to call. Germline-derived CDR1 and CDR2 are LNHNV and YYDKDF (reference sequence). The length of the CDR3 is 12 residues. The DNA for the CDR3 is TGCGCTACCAGCAACAACTGTCAGCCCCAGCATTTT. Translation gives CATSNNCQPQHF.

CDR3 loop: CASSLTGGGALETQYF. The CDR3 DNA sequence: TGTGCCAGCAGCTTAACGGGGGGTGGGGCTCTAGAGACCCAGTACTTC. The chain recombines TRBV7-2 with TRBJ2-5; TRBD2 agrees at 7 bases. There are 16 residues in the CDR3. The ends lost 2 bases at V and 4 bases at J; junction bases unmatched: 10. Germline V lookup: CDR1 SGHTA, CDR2 FQGNSA.

V and J are TRBV5-1 and TRBJ1-5; 7 bases fit TRBD1. V dropped 5 bases and J dropped 5; count of bases not matched to a gene: 4. Germline V gene lookup returns CDR1 SGHRS and CDR2 YFSETQ. The CDR3 loop spans 13 amino acids. The chain's CDR3 is CASRPTGDQPQHF. In DNA form, the CDR3 reads TGCGCCAGCAGGCCTACAGGGGATCAGCCCCAGCATTTT.

As regards this clonotype: Possible read error: a much larger clone is one base away. The final CDR3 position lacks the conserved phenylalanine or tryptophan, pointing to a likely read error. The rearrangement joins TRBV7-9 to TRBJ1-1; a possible D gene is TRBD1 (6 bases). The germline V gene has CDR1 SEHNR and CDR2 FQNEAQ (reference sequence). Trimming pared 6 bases from V and 6 bases from J, leaving 20 bases between. The CDR3 is 15 amino acids. This CDR3 reads CASSMGGFRGAEAFL. The CDR3 bases are TGTGCCAGCAGTATGGGGGGGTTTAGGGGGGCTGAAGCTTTCCTT.

Only a few counts were recorded for this clonotype. This chain joins TRBV20-1 and TRBJ1-2; 11 nucleotides match TRBD1. The germline V gene encodes CDR1 DFQATT and CDR2 SNEGSKA (reference sequence). The CDR3 has 13 amino acids. J was trimmed by 5 bases and V by 5 bases; bases with no gene match: 4. The CDR3 is CSAPRDRGYGYTF. CDR3 nucleotide sequence: TGCAGTGCTCCCCGGGACAGGGGGTATGGCTACACCTTC.

This clonotype appeared many times. V is TRBV7-3 and J is TRBJ2-5; the match to TRBD2 covers 9 bases. The CDR3 is 16 amino acids. CDR1 and CDR2 (germline): SGHTA, FQGTGA. J lost 4 bases, V lost 2 bases, and 8 bases had no gene match. The CDR3 DNA sequence: TGTGCCAGCAGCTTAGGGGGACCGCGGGGGGGAGAGACCCAGTACTTC. Amino acids: CASSLGGPRGGETQYF.

This clonotype was counted at least ten times. The rearrangement links TRBV20-1 to TRBJ2-7; TRBD2 matches 8 bases. The ends lost 6 bases at V and 7 bases at J; junction bases unmatched: 11. This CDR3 contains 13 residues. Germline V lookup: CDR1 DFQATT, CDR2 SNEGSKA (reference sequence). The CDR3 loop reads CSAGPGRAEEQYF. The CDR3 region has the DNA TGCAGTGCGGGCCCCGGGAGGGCCGAAGAGCAGTACTTC.

There are many counts of this clonotype. This chain joins TRBV11-2 and TRBJ1-3, with unresolved D. The CDR3 spans 17 residues. V gave up 0 bases and J gave up 4 bases, with 16 bases separating them. In germline, CDR1 is SGHAT, CDR2 FQNNGV. CDR3 region: CASSLDGGHHTGNTIYF. The CDR3 region has the DNA TGTGCCAGCAGCTTAGACGGCGGGCATCATACAGGAAACACCATATATTTT.

V usage is TRBV10-3 and J usage is TRBJ2-7, with 14 bases that match TRBD2. CDR1 and CDR2 from the germline V gene are ENHRY and SYGVKD. V gave up 10 bases and J gave up 9 bases; unmatched junction bases: 26. The CDR3 loop spans 19 amino acids. This CDR3 is CASRLAGGPVTPAAFRQYF. The CDR3, as DNA: TGTGCCAGCAGACTAGCGGGAGGGCCGGTCACCCCTGCGGCCTTCCGGCAGTACTTC.